This T cell receptor beta chain was observed in a study of CD8+ T cells in alopecia areata. Study at large: Treated patients received oral tofacitinib, 5 to 10 mg twice daily.

V lost 1 base and J 4 bases, leaving 13 bases between the germline ends. The CDR3 runs to 15 residues. CDR1 and CDR2 from the germline V gene are MNHEY and SMNVEV (reference sequence). Investigators isolated RNA and reverse transcribed it into cDNA to act as the sequencing template. The assay was immunoSEQ multiplex PCR, and TCRdb's table has in-frame clones only and misses some. The sample lists 200,000 to 250,000 clones, 66% occurring once. The treatment: oral pan-JAK inhibitor, 5-10 mg twice daily. Sequencing used CD4+ T cells sorted from blood, obtained at roughly week 45, from a patient treated with tofacitinib. This TCR was recovered from a human donor with alopecia areata. The J gene is TRBJ1-2, the V gene TRBV27; D is possibly TRBD1 (6 bases). CDR3 sequence reads: CASSLFRGPFYGYTF. In nucleotides, the CDR3 is TGTGCCAGCAGTTTATTCCGGGGGCCTTTCTATGGCTACACCTTC.